The 5 T cell receptor beta chains below were found in one sample sequenced in a study of blood T cell repertoires in COVID-19. Using immunoSEQ multiplex PCR, the repertoire was profiled, and TCRdb retains in-frame clones only, with some absent. The sample includes 310,000 or so clones, almost 90% of them seen just once. Sequenced: peripheral blood. The receptors stem from a woman aged 25-40 years with COVID-19, enrolled during active disease.

The chain is built from TRBV4-1 and TRBJ1-5, with TRBD1 matching 8 bases. This CDR3 is 14 amino acids long. The junction had 8 bases not matched to a gene; V was cut back by 3 bases and J by 10 bases. The germline V gene encodes CDR1 MGHRA and CDR2 YSYEKL. The CDR3 region has the DNA TGCGCCAGCAGCCAGCAGGGGGCCGGGATTCCCCAGCATTTT. Amino acid sequence: CASSQQGAGIPQHF.

This sequence joins TRBV5-1 and TRBJ1-1, with D uncertain. V lost 4 bases and J 5 bases, leaving 12 bases between the germline ends. CDR1 SGHRS and CDR2 YFSETQ come from the germline V gene. CDR3 length equals 13 residues. CDR3 nucleotides: TGCGCCAGCAGCCCTCGACCAGCGACTGAAGCTTTCTTT. This translates into CASSPRPATEAFF.

Points on this clone: One end of the junction fails to match germline, which may point to a read error. This chain uses TRBV5-4 with TRBJ2-6, with 9 nucleotides matching TRBD2. Germline-derived CDR1 and CDR2 are SGHNT and YYREEE (reference sequence). This CDR3 is built from 13 residues. CDR3 in amino acids: CASSTRLAASPVF. DNA for the CDR3: TGTGCCAGCAGCACCCGACTAGCGGCAAGCCCAGTTTTC.

This chain links TRBV24-1 with TRBJ2-5, with D possibly matching TRBD1 (6 bases). The V end lost 4 bases, the J end lost 4 bases, and 12 bases lay between the germline ends. CDR3 size: 14 residues. Germline CDR1 reads KGHDR; CDR2 reads SFDVKD. The CDR3 DNA follows: TGTGCCACCAGTGACCCGGGCAGGGGAGAGACCCAGTACTTC. Protein product: CATSDPGRGETQYF.

The chain's CDR3 is CASSEYGTTVYNEQFF. The CDR3 bases are TGTGCCAGCAGCGAGTACGGGACTACCGTCTACAATGAGCAGTTCTTC. The V and J genes are TRBV7-9 and TRBJ2-1, with 7 positions matching TRBD2. Germline CDR1 and CDR2: SEHNR and FQNEAQ (reference sequence). After removal of 5 bases from V and 3 bases from J, the junction contained 10 bases not matched to a gene. The CDR3 spans 16 residues.